This T cell receptor (beta chain) appears in the sequencing data of a study of cytomegalovirus exposure and HLA in healthy donors. In the study overall: Early on, a data release was issued that held approximately 78 million unique TCRs from HLA-typed donors. In terms of ancestry, the Caucasian-associated cluster contained 80% to 90% of the roughly 400 genotyped donors. Study findings and constraints: According to the study, roughly 180 TCR beta chains were cytomegalovirus-associated. Indistinguishable V segments such as TRBV6-2 and TRBV6-3 were excluded.

It was with 60 Vbeta and 13 Jbeta primers that the PCR ran. Produced via immunoSEQ multiplex PCR; TCRdb's table is partial and in-frame only. The data show 65,000 to 100,000 clones, almost 80% seen once. The CDR3 covers 15 residues. V shed 0 bases and J 8 bases; nucleotides not matched to a gene: 6. Germline values: CDR1 MNHEY, CDR2 SVGAGI. Comment on this clone: Its antigen is not identified.

This TCR was sampled from a female donor in good health and CMV-seronegative. The genes are TRBV6-5 and TRBJ2-1; 8 positions agree with TRBD2. Sequenced: PBMCs. CDR3 coding DNA: TGTGCCAGCAGTTACTCTCCAGCGGGGGTGGATGAGCAGTTCTTC. This gives the protein CASSYSPAGVDEQFF.